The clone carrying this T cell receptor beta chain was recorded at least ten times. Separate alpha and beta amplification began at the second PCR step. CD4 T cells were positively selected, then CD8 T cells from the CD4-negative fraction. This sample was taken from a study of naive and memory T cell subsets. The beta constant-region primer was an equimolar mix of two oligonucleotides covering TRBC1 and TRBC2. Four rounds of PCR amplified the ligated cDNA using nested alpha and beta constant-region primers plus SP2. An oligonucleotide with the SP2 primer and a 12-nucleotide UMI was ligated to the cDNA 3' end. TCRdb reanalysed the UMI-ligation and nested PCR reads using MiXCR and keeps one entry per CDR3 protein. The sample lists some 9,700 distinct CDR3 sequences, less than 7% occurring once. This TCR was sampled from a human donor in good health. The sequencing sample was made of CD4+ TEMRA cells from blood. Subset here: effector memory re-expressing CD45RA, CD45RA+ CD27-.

CDR3 in DNA: TGTGCCTGGAGTGGAAACCGGGACCTGATGAATCAGCCCCAGCATTTT. Protein product: CAWSGNRDLMNQPQHF. The gene calls are TRBV30 and TRBJ1-5, with D tentatively TRBD1 (5 bases). The CDR3 is made up of 16 amino acids. V was cut by 1 base and J by 4 bases, with 17 bases left in between. The germline gives CDR1 GTSNPN, CDR2 SVGIG (reference sequence).